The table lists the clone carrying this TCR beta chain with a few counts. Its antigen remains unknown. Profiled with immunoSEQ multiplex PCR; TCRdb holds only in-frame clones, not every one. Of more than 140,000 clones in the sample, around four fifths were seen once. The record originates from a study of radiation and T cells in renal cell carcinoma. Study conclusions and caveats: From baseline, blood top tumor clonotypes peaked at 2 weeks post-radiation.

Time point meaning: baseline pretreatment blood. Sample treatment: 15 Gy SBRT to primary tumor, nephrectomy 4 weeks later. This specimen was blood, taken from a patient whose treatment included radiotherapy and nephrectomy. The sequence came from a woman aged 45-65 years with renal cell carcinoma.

This CDR3 reads CASSLALGDTGELFF. The CDR3 DNA is TGTGCCAGCAGCTTGGCGTTGGGGGATACCGGGGAGCTGTTTTTT. The V gene is TRBV5-4, the J gene TRBJ2-2; D assignment may be TRBD1 or TRBD2 (5 bases each). With 0 bases removed from V and 5 bases from J, the gap between germline ends came to 11 bases. Germline V gene lookup returns CDR1 SGHNT and CDR2 YYREEE (reference sequence). The CDR3 is made up of 15 amino acids.